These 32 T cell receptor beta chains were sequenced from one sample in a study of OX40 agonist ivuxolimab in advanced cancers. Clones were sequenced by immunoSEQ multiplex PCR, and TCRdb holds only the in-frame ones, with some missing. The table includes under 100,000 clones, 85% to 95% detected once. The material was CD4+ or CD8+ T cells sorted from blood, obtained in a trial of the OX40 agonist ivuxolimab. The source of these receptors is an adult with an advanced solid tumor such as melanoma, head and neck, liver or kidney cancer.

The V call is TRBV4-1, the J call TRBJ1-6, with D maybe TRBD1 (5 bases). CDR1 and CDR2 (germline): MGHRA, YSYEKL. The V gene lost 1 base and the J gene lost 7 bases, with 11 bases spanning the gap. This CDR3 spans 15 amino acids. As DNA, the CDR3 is TGCGCCAGCAGCCAAGTCTTGGACACGAATTCACCCCTCCACTTT. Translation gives CASSQVLDTNSPLHF.

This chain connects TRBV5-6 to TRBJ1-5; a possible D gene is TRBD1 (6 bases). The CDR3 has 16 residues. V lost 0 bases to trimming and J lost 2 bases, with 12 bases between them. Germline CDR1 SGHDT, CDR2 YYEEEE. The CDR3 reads CASSLGARGGNQPQHF. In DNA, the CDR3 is TGTGCCAGCAGCTTGGGTGCCAGGGGCGGCAATCAGCCCCAGCATTTT.

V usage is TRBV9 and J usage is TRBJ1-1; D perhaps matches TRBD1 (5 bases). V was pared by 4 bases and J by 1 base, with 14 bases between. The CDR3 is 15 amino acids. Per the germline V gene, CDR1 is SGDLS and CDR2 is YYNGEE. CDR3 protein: CASSPRVGTNTEAFF. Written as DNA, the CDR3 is TGTGCCAGCAGCCCTAGGGTAGGGACGAACACTGAAGCTTTCTTT.

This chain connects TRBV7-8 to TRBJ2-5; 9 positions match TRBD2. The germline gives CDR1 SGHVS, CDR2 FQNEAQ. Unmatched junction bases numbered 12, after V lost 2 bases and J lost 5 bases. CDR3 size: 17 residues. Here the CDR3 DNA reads TGTGCCAGCAGCTTATTTGCTAGCGGGGATGAGCAGGAGACCCAGTACTTC. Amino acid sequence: CASSLFASGDEQETQYF.

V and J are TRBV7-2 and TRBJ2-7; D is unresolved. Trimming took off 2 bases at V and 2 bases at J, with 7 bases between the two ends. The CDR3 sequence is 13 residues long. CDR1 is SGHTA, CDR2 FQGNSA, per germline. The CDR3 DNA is TGTGCCAGCAGCTTATATACTGCCTACGAGCAGTACTTC. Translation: CASSLYTAYEQYF.

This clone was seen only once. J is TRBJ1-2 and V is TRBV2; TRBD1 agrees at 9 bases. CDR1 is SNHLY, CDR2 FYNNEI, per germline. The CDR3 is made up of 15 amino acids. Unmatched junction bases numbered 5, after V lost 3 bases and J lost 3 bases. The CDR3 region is CASSDRDRVDYGYTF. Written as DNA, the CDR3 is TGTGCCAGCAGTGACCGGGACAGGGTGGACTATGGCTACACCTTC. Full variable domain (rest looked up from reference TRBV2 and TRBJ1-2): EPEVTQTPSHQVTQMGQEVILRCVPISNHLYFYWYRQILGQKVEFLVSFYNNEISEKSEIFDDQFSVERPDGSNFTLKIRSTKLEDSAMYFCASSDRDRVDYGYTFGSGTRLTVV.

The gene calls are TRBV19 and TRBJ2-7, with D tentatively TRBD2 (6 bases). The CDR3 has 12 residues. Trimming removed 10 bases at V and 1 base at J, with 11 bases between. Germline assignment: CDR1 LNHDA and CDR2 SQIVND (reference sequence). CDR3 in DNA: TGTGCCACCGCAGGGACTTCCTACGAGCAGTACTTC. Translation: CATAGTSYEQYF. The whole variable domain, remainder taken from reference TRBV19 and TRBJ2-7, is DGGITQSPKYLFRKEGQNVTLSCEQNLNHDAMYWYRQDPGQGLRLIYYSQIVNDFQKGDIAEGYSVSREKKESFPLTVTSAQKNPTAFYLCATAGTSYEQYFGPGTRLTVT.

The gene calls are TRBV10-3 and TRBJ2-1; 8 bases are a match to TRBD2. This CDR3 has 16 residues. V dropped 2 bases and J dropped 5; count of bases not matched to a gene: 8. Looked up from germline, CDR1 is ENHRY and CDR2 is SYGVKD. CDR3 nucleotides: TGTGCCATCAGTGAGCCCGGGACTAGGGAGGACAATGAGCAGTTCTTC. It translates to CAISEPGTREDNEQFF.

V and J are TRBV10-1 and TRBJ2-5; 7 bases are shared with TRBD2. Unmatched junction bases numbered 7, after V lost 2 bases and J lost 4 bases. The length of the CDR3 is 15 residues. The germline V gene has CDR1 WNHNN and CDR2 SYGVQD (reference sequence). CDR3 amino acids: CASSEPREGGETQYF. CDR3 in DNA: TGCGCCAGCAGTGAGCCGAGGGAGGGAGGAGAGACCCAGTACTTC.

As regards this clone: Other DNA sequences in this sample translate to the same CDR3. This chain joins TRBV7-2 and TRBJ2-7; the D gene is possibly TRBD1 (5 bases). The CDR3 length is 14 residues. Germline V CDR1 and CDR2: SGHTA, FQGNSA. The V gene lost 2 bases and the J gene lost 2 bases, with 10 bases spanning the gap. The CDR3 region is CASSLKGLPYEQYF. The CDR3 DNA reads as TGTGCCAGCAGCTTAAAGGGGCTGCCCTACGAGCAGTACTTC. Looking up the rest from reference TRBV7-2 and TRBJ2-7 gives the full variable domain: GAGVSQSPSNKVTEKGKDVELRCDPISGHTALYWYRQSLGQGLEFLIYFQGNSAPDKSGLPSDRFSAERTGGSVSTLTIQRTQQEDSAVYLCASSLKGLPYEQYFGPGTRLTVT.

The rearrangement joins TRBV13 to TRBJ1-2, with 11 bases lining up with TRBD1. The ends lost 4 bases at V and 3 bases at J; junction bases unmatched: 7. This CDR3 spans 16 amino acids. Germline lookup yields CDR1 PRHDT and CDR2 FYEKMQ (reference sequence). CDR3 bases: TGTGCCAGCAGCTCGGACAGGGGGCGCGGGTACTATGGCTACACCTTC. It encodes CASSSDRGRGYYGYTF. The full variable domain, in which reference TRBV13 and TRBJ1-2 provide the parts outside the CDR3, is AAGVIQSPRHLIKEKRETATLKCYPIPRHDTVYWYQQGPGQDPQFLISFYEKMQSDKGSIPDRFSAQQFSDYHSELNMSSLELGDSALYFCASSSDRGRGYYGYTFGSGTRLTVV.

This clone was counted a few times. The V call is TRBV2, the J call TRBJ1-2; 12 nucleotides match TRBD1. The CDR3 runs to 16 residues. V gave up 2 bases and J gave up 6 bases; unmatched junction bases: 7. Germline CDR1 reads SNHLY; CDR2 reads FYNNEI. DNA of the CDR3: TGTGCCAGCAGTGAAATGGGACAGGGGGCTGTCAATGGCTACACCTTC. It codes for CASSEMGQGAVNGYTF.

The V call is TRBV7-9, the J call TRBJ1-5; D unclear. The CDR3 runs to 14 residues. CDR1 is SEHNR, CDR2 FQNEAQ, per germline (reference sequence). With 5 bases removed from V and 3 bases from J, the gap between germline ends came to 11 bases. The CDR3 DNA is TGTGCCAGCAGCCCGTCCGGTTTCAATCAGCCCCAGCATTTT. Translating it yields CASSPSGFNQPQHF. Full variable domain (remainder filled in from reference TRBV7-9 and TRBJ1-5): DTGVSQNPRHKITKRGQNVTFRCDPISEHNRLYWYRQTLGQGPEFLTYFQNEAQLEKSRLLSDRFSAERPKGSFSTLEIQRTEQGDSAMYLCASSPSGFNQPQHFGDGTRLSIL.

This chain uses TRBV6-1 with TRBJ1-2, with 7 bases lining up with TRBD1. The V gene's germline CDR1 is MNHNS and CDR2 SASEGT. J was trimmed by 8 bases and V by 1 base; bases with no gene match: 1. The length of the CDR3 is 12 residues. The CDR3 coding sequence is TGTGCCAGCAGTGAAGGAGGGGGCGGCTACACCTTC. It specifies CASSEGGGGYTF.

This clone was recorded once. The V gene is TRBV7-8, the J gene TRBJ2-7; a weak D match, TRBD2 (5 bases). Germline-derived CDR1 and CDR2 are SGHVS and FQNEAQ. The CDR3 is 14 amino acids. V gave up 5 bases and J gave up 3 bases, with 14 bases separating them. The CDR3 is CASSLRGGDYEQYF. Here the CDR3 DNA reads TGTGCCAGCAGCCTGCGTGGAGGAGACTACGAGCAGTACTTC.

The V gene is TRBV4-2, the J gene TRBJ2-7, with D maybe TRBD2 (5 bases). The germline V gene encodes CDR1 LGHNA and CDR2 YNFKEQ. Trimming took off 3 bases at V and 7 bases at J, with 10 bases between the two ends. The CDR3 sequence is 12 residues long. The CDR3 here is CASSHPPGEQYF. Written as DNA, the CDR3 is TGTGCCAGCAGCCACCCTCCGGGAGAGCAGTACTTC.

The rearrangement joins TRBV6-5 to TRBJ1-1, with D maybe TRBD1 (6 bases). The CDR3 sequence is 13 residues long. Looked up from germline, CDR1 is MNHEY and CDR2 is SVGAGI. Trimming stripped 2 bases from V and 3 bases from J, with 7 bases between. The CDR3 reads CASSYGGDTEAFF. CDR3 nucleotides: TGTGCCAGCAGTTACGGGGGCGACACTGAAGCTTTCTTT.

CDR3 amino acids: CASGGQSYEQYF. The CDR3 DNA reads TGTGCCAGTGGGGGGCAGTCCTACGAGCAGTACTTC. This sequence joins TRBV27 and TRBJ2-7; D assignment may be TRBD1 or TRBD2 (6 bases each). The V end lost 9 bases, the J end lost 1 base, and 10 bases lay between the germline ends. The CDR3 is 12 amino acids. Germline-derived CDR1 and CDR2 are MNHEY and SMNVEV (reference sequence).

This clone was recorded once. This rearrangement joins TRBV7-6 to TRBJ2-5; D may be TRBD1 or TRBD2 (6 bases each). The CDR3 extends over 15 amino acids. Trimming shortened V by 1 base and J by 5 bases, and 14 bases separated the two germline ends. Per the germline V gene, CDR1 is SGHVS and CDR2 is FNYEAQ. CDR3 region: CASSLEPGAGETQYF. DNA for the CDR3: TGTGCCAGCAGCTTAGAACCAGGGGCGGGGGAGACCCAGTACTTC.

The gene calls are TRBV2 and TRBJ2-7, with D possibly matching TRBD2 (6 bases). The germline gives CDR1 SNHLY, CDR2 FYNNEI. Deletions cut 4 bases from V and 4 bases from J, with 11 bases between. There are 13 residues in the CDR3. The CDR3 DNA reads TGTGCCAGCAGTGTCCGGGGGATTTACGAGCAGTACTTC. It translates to CASSVRGIYEQYF.

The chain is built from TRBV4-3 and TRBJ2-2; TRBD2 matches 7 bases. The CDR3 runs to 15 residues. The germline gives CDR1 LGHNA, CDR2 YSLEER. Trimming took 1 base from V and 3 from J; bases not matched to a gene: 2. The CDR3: CASSQVRGDTGELFF. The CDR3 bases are TGCGCCAGCAGCCAAGTCCGGGGGGACACCGGGGAGCTGTTTTTT.

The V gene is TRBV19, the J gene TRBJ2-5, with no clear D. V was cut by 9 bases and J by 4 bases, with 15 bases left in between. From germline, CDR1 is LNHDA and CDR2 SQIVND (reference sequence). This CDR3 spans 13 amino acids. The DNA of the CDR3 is TGTGCCAGCCCGATATGGGGAAGAGAGACCCAGTACTTC. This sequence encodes CASPIWGRETQYF.

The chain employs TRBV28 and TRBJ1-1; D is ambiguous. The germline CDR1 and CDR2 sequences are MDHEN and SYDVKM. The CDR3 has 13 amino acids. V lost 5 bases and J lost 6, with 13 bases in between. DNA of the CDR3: TGTGCCAGCAGTCCAGGACGTGGGGCTGAAGCTTTCTTT. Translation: CASSPGRGAEAFF.

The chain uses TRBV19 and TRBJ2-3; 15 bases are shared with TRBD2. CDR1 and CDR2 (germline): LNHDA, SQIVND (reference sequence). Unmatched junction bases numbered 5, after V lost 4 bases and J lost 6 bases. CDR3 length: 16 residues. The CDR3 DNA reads TGTGCCAGTAGTACCGGACTAGCGGGGGGGCAGGATACGCAGTATTTT. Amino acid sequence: CASSTGLAGGQDTQYF.

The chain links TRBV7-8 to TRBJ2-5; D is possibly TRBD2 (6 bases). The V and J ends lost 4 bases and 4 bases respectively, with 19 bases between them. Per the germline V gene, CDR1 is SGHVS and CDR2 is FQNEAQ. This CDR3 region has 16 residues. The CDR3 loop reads CASSWGEEGSRETQYF. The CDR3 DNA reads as TGTGCCAGCAGCTGGGGTGAGGAGGGAAGTAGAGAGACCCAGTACTTC.

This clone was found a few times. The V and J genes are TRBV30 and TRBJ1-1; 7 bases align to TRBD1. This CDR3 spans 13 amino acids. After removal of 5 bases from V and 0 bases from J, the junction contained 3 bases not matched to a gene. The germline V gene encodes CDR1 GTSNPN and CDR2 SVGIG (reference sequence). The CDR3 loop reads CAWDRALNTEAFF. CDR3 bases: TGTGCCTGGGACAGGGCCCTGAACACTGAAGCTTTCTTT.

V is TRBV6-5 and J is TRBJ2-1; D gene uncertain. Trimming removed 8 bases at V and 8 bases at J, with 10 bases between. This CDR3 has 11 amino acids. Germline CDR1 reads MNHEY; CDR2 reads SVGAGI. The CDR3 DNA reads TGTGCCAGCGGGAATTGGGATGAGCAGTTCTTC. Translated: CASGNWDEQFF.

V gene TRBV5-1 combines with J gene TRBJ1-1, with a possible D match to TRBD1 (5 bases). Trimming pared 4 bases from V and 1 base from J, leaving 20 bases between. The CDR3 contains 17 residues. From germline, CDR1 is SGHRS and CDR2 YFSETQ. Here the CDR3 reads CASSQVPAQGGNTEAFF. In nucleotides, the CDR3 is TGCGCCAGCAGCCAGGTACCCGCTCAGGGAGGGAACACTGAAGCTTTCTTT.

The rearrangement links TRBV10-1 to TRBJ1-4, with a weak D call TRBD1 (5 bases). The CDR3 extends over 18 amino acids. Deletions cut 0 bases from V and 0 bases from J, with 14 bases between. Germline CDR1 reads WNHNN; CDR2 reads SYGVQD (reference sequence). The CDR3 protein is CASSESFWDGATNEKLFF. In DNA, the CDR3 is TGCGCCAGCAGTGAGTCGTTCTGGGACGGTGCAACTAATGAAAAACTGTTTTTT.

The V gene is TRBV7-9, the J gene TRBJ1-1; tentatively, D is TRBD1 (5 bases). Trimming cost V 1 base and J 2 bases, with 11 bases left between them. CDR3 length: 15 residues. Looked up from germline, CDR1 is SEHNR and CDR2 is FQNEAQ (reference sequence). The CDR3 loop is CASSLGGPYNTEAFF. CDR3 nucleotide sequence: TGTGCCAGCAGCTTAGGGGGACCTTACAACACTGAAGCTTTCTTT.

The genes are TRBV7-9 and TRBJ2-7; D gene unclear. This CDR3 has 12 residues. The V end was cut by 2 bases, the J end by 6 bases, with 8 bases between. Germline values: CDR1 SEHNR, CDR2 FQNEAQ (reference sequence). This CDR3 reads CASSLPGFEQYF. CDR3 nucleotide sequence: TGTGCCAGCAGCTTACCCGGGTTCGAGCAGTACTTC. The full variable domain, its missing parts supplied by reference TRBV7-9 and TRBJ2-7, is DTGVSQNPRHKITKRGQNVTFRCDPISEHNRLYWYRQTLGQGPEFLTYFQNEAQLEKSRLLSDRFSAERPKGSFSTLEIQRTEQGDSAMYLCASSLPGFEQYFGPGTRLTVT.

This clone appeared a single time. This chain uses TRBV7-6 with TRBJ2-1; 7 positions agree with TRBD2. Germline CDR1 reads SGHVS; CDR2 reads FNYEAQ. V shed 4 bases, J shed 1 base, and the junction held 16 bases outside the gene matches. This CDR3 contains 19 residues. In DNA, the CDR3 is TGTGCCAGCAGCTCCCCCGGGACTACAACCATCTCATCCTACAATGAGCAGTTCTTC. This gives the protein CASSSPGTTTISSYNEQFF.